This T cell receptor beta chain was obtained from a study of blood T cell repertoires in COVID-19. Study at large: Acute-phase and convalescent COVID-19 samples originated in the United States, Italy and Spain. The analysed material was cDNA or gDNA that came from T cells, B-cell-depleted T cells, or PBMCs.

V dropped 0 bases and J dropped 3; count of bases not matched to a gene: 2. This CDR3 has 15 residues. CDR1 SGHRS and CDR2 YFSETQ come from the germline V gene. Per the study methods: Using reference gene primer amplification, nucleated cell counts were estimated. Here immunoSEQ multiplex PCR was the method, and the copy in TCRdb shows in-frame clones only, minus some. That table supplies the V and J calls and clone size; D and trimming were determined from the DNA. The sample holds 65,000 to 85,000 clones, roughly nine tenths seen once. Material for sequencing was peripheral blood. This receptor was identified in a man in his forties or fifties with active COVID-19. The chain combines TRBV5-1 with TRBJ2-5; 10 nucleotides line up with TRBD2. The CDR3 loop reads CASSLGTSGEETQYF. CDR3 in DNA: TGCGCCAGCAGCTTGGGGACTAGCGGTGAAGAGACCCAGTACTTC.